This TCR beta chain was recorded in a study of CD8+ T cells in alopecia areata. Treatment in this sample: oral pan-JAK inhibitor, 5-10 mg twice daily. After removal of 0 bases from V and 4 bases from J, the junction contained 1 base not matched to a gene. This CDR3 comprises 16 residues. Germline V gene data show CDR1 as SGHTA and CDR2 as FQGNSA. After isolation, RNA underwent reverse transcription to generate cDNA as the sequencing template. Libraries were prepared by immunoSEQ multiplex PCR; TCRdb keeps only in-frame clonotypes and omits some of them. The data show about 200,000 clones, with under 40% seen just once and 0.48% held by the top ten.

This TCR was recovered from a human donor with alopecia areata. The chain recombines TRBV7-2 with TRBJ2-1; 12 bases agree with TRBD2. This material consisted of CD4+ T cells sorted from blood, taken around week 30, from a patient treated with tofacitinib. The CDR3 nucleotides read TGTGCCAGCAGCTTAGCCCTAGCGGGGGGGTACAATGAGCAGTTCTTC. This codes for CASSLALAGGYNEQFF.